Listed below are T cell receptor beta chains from one sample, sequenced in a study of OX40 agonist ivuxolimab in advanced cancers. Sequenced by immunoSEQ multiplex PCR; TCRdb stores in-frame clones only, minus some. The repertoire holds tens of thousands of clones, with around 90% as singletons. The sequencing used CD4+ or CD8+ T cells sorted from blood, collected in a trial of the OX40 agonist ivuxolimab. These receptors were taken from an adult with an advanced solid tumor such as melanoma, head and neck, liver or kidney cancer. Both conserved end residues are part of each CDR3. A D gene is named only where the DNA matches it firmly. The size of a clone is reported for some rows only, either as once, few or many, or as a class for expanded clones.

j_gene,abundance,v_gene,d_gene,CDR3aa,CDR3nt
TRBJ1-2,once,TRBV27,NA,CASSFVGGYGYTF,TGTGCCAGCAGTTTTGTGGGGGGCTATGGCTACACCTTC
TRBJ2-4,NA,TRBV7-3,NA,CASIGDKKKNIQYF,TGTGCCAGCATAGGAGACAAAAAGAAGAACATTCAGTACTTC
TRBJ1-1,NA,TRBV7-8,NA,CASSLGGAADTEAFF,TGTGCCAGCAGCTTAGGGGGGGCGGCGGACACTGAAGCTTTCTTT
TRBJ2-3,NA,TRBV7-9,NA,CASSLVGGTDTQYF,TGTGCCAGCAGCTTAGTCGGCGGGACAGATACGCAGTATTTT
TRBJ1-1,NA,TRBV2,NA,CARQGTAGEAFF,TGTGCCAGACAGGGCACGGCCGGTGAAGCTTTCTTT
TRBJ2-2,NA,TRBV11-2,NA,CASSSPFFQLTGELFF,TGTGCCAGCAGCTCGCCGTTTTTTCAGTTAACCGGGGAGCTGTTTTTT
TRBJ2-3,NA,TRBV10-1,NA,CASSSPHADTQYF,TGCGCCAGCAGTTCACCCCACGCAGATACGCAGTATTTT
TRBJ2-5,NA,TRBV6-1,TRBD2,CASSAGGQETQYF,TGTGCCAGCAGTGCGGGGGGGCAAGAGACCCAGTACTTC
TRBJ2-1,NA,TRBV11-3,TRBD2,CASSLERGGFHEQFF,TGTGCCAGCAGCTTAGAGCGGGGGGGCTTTCATGAGCAGTTCTTC
TRBJ2-3,NA,TRBV7-6,NA,CASSLMDTQYF,TGTGCCAGCAGCTTAATGGATACGCAGTATTTT
TRBJ1-2,NA,TRBV15,NA,CATSGLTQAYGYTF,TGTGCCACCAGCGGACTGACGCAAGCGTATGGCTACACCTTC
TRBJ2-2,once,TRBV21-1,NA,CASSTSGSRATGELFF,TGTGCCAGCAGCACTTCAGGGTCGCGGGCCACCGGGGAGCTGTTTTTT
TRBJ1-2,NA,TRBV19,NA,CASSIQGSGYGYTF,TGTGCCAGTAGTATACAGGGGAGCGGTTATGGCTACACCTTC
TRBJ1-2,NA,TRBV4-1,TRBD1,CASSQENDRGYGYTF,TGCGCCAGCAGCCAAGAAAACGACAGGGGATATGGCTACACCTTC
TRBJ2-1,once,TRBV9,NA,CASSLRDEQFF,TGTGCCAGCAGCCTCCGGGATGAGCAGTTCTTC
TRBJ2-7,NA,TRBV27,NA,CASSVGGAEGEQYF,TGTGCCAGCAGTGTCGGGGGCGCCGAGGGGGAGCAGTACTTC
TRBJ1-5,NA,TRBV7-2,NA,CASSLDGGGGQPQHF,TGTGCCAGCAGCTTAGATGGGGGGGGCGGTCAGCCCCAGCATTTT
TRBJ2-7,NA,TRBV7-4,TRBD2,CASSFVFSGASYEQYF,TGTGCCAGCAGCTTTGTGTTTAGCGGGGCCTCCTACGAGCAGTACTTC
TRBJ2-1,NA,TRBV6-6,TRBD2,CASSDGTSGGNEQFF,TGTGCCAGCAGTGACGGGACTAGCGGGGGGAATGAGCAGTTCTTC
TRBJ1-2,NA,TRBV5-5,NA,CASSLASLGAGGYGYTF,TGTGCCAGCAGCTTGGCTTCGTTGGGGGCGGGAGGGTATGGCTACACCTTC
TRBJ2-7,NA,TRBV18,NA,CASSLPYEQYF,TGTGCCAGCTCCCTCCCCTACGAGCAGTACTTC
TRBJ2-7,NA,TRBV29-1,NA,CSVVSGSYEQYF,TGCAGCGTTGTTAGTGGCTCCTACGAGCAGTACTTC
TRBJ1-4,NA,TRBV15,TRBD1,CATSRPTGDEKLFF,TGTGCCACCAGCAGACCGACAGGGGATGAAAAACTGTTTTTT
TRBJ2-3,NA,TRBV13,TRBD2,CASRVSGGITDTQYF,TGTGCCAGCAGGGTTTCGGGGGGGATCACAGATACGCAGTATTTT
TRBJ2-1,NA,TRBV11-2,NA,CASSFATFNDKQFF,TGTGCCAGCAGCTTCGCCACCTTCAATGATAAGCAGTTCTTC
TRBJ2-1,NA,TRBV11-2,NA,CASSLGGYNEQFF,TGTGCCAGCAGCTTAGGAGGGTACAATGAGCAGTTCTTC
TRBJ1-2,NA,TRBV29-1,NA,CSVEALAGDYGYTF,TGCAGCGTTGAAGCATTAGCGGGTGACTATGGCTACACCTTC
TRBJ1-1,NA,TRBV27,NA,CASSLLGASEAFF,TGTGCCAGCAGTTTATTGGGCGCCTCTGAAGCTTTCTTT
TRBJ1-2,NA,TRBV5-1,NA,CASSLVHRALHGYTF,TGCGCCAGCAGCTTGGTCCACAGGGCCCTCCATGGCTACACCTTC
TRBJ2-7,NA,TRBV11-2,NA,CASSLGVSYEQYF,TGTGCCAGCAGCCTCGGGGTTTCCTACGAGCAGTACTTC
TRBJ1-2,NA,TRBV5-1,NA,CASSLARGDGYTF,TGCGCCAGCAGCTTGGCACGCGGGGATGGCTACACCTTC
TRBJ2-7,NA,TRBV6-6,NA,CASSNREISYEQYF,TGTGCCAGCAGTAACCGGGAAATCTCCTACGAGCAGTACTTC
TRBJ2-2,NA,TRBV12-5,NA,CASGFIRELFF,TGTGCTAGTGGTTTCATTAGGGAGCTGTTTTTT
TRBJ2-7,NA,TRBV11-2,NA,CASSLSGTIYEQYF,TGTGCCAGCAGCTTATCTGGGACAATTTACGAGCAGTACTTC
TRBJ1-2,NA,TRBV4-1,TRBD1,CASRDGTGGGGYGYTF,TGCGCCAGCAGGGACGGGACAGGGGGTGGTGGCTATGGCTACACCTTC
TRBJ1-2,NA,TRBV14,NA,CASSQGDGYTF,TGTGCCAGCAGCCAGGGGGACGGCTACACCTTC
TRBJ2-7,NA,TRBV7-6,NA,CASSWGALDYEQYF,TGTGCCAGCAGCTGGGGGGCTTTGGACTACGAGCAGTACTTC